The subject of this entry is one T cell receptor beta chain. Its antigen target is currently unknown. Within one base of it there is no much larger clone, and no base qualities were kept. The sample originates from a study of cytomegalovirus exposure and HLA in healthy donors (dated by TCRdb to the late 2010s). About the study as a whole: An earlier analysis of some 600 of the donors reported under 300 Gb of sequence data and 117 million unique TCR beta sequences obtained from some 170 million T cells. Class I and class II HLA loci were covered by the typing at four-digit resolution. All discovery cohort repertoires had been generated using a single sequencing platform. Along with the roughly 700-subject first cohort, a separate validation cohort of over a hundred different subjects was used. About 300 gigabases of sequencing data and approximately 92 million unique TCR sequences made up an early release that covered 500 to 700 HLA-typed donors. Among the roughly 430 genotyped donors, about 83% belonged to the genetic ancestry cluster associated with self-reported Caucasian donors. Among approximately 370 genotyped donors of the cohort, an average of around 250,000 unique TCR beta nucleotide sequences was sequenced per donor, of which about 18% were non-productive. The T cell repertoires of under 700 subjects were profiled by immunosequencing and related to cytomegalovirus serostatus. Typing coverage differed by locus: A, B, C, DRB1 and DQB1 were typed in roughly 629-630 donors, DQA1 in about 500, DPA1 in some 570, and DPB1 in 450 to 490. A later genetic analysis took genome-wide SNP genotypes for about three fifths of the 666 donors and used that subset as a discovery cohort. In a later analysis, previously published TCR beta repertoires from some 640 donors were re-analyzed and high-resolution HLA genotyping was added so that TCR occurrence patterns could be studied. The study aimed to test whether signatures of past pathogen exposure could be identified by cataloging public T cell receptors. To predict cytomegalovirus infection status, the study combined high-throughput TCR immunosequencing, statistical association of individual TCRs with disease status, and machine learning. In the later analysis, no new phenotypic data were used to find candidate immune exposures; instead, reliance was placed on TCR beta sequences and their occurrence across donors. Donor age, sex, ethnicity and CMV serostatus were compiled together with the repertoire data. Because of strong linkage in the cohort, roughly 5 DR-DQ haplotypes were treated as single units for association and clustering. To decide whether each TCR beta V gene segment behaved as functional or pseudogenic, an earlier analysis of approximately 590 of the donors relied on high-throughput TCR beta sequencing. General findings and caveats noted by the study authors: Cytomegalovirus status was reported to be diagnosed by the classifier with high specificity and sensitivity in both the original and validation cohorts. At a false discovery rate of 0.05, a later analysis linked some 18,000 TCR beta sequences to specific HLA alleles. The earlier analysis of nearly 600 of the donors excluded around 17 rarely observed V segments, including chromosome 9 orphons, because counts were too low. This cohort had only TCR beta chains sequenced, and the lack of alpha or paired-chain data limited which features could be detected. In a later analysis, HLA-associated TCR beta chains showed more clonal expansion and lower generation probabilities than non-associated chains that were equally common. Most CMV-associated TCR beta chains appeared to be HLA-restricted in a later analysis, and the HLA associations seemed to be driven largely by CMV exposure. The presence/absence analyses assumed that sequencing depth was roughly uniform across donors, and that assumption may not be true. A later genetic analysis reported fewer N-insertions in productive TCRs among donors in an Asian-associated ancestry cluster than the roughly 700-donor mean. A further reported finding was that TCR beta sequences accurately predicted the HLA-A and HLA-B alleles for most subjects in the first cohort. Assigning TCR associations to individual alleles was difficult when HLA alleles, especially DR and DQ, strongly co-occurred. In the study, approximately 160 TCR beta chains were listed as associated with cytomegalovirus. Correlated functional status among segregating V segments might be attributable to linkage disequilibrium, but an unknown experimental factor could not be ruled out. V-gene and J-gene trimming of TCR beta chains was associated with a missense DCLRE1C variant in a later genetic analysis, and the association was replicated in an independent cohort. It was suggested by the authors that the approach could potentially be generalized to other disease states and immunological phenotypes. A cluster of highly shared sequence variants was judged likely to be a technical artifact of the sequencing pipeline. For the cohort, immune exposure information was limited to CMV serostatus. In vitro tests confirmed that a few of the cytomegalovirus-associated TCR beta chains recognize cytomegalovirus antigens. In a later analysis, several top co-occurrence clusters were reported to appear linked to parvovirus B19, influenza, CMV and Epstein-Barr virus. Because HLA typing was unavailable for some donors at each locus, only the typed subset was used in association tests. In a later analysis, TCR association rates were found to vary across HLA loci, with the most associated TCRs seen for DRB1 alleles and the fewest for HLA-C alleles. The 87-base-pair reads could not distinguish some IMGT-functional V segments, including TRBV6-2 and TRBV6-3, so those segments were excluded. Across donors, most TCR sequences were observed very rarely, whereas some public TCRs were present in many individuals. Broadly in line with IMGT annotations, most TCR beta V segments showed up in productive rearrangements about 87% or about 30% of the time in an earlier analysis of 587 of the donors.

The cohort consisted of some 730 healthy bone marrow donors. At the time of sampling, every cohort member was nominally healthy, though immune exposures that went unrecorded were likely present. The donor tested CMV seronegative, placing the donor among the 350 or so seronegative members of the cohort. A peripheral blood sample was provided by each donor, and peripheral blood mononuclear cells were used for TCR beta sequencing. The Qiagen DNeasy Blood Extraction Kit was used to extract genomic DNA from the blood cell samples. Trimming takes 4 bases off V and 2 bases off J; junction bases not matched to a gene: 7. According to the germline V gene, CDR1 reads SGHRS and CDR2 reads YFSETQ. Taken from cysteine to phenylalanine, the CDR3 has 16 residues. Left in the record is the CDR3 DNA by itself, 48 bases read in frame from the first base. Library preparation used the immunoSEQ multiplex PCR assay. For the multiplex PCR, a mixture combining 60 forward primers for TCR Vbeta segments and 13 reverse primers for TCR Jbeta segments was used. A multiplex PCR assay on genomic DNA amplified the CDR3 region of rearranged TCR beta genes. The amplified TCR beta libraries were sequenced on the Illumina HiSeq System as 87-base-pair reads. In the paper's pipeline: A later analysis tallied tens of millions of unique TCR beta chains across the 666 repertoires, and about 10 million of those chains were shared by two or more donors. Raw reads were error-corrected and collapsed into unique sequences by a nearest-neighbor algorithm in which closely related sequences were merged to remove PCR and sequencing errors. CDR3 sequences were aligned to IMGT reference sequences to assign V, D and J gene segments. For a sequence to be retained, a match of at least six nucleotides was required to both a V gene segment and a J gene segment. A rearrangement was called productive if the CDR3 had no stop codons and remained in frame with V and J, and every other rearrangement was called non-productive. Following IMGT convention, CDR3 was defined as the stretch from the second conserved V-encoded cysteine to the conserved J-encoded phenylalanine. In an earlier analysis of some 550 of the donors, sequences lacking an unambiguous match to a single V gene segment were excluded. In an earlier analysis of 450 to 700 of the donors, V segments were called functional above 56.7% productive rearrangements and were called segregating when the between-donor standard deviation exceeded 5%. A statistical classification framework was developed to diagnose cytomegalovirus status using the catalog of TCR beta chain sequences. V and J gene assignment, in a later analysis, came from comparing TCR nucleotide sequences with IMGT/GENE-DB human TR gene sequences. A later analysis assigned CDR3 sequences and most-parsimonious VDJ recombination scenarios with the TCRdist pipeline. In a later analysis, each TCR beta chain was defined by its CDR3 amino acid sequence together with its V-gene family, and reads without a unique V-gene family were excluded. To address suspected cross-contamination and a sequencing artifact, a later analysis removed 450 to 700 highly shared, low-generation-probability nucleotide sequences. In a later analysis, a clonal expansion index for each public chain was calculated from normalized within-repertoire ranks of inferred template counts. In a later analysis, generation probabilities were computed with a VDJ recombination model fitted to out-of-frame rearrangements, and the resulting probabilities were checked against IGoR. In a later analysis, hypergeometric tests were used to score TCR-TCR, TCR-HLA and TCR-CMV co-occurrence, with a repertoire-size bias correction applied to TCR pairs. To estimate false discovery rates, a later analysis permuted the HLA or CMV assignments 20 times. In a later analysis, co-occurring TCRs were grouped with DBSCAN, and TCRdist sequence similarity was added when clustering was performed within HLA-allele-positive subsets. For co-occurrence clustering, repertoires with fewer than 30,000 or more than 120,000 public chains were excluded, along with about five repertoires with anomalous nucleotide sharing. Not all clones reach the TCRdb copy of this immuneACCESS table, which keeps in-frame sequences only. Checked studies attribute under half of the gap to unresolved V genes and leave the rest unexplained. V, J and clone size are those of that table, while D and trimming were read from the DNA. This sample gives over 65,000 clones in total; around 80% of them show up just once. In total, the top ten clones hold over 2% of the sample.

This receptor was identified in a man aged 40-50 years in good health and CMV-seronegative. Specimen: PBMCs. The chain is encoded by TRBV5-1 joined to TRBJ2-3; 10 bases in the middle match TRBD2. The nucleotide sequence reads TGCGCCAGCAGCCCTCTAGCGGGGGTTGACACAGATACGCAGTATTTT. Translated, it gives CASSPLAGVDTDTQYF. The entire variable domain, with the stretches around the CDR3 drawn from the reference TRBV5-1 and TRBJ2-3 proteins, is KAGVTQTPRYLIKTRGQQVTLSCSPISGHRSVSWYQQTPGQGLQFLFEYFSETQRNKGNFPGRFSGRQFSNSRSEMNVSTLELGDSALYLCASSPLAGVDTDTQYFGPGTRLTVL.